Presented here are 27 T cell receptor beta chains from one specimen sequenced in a study of CD8+ T cells in alopecia areata. RNA extraction and reverse transcription yielded cDNA as sequencing template. The protocol was immunoSEQ multiplex PCR, while the TCRdb copy is restricted to in-frame clones and leaves out a portion. The sample has fewer than 250,000 clones, less than 50% seen once. Indicated treatment: oral pan-JAK inhibitor, 5-10 mg twice daily. The source was CD4+ T cells sorted from blood, collected at roughly week 36, from a patient treated with tofacitinib. The receptors derive from a human donor with alopecia areata.

This sequence joins TRBV29-1 and TRBJ1-1; 7 nucleotides match TRBD1. The CDR3 runs 11 residues. Germline V lookup: CDR1 SQVTM, CDR2 ANQGSEA. Trimming removed 7 bases from V and 4 bases from J; junction bases left unmatched: 3. As DNA, the CDR3 is TGCAGCGCTAGACAGGGCACTGAAGCTTTCTTT. The encoded protein is CSARQGTEAFF.

This clone was observed a handful of times. The CDR3 loop reads CASSFSATEETQYF. The CDR3 region has the DNA TGCGCCAGCAGCTTCTCAGCTACCGAAGAGACCCAGTACTTC. This sequence joins TRBV5-1 and TRBJ2-5; D is uncertain. V dropped 2 bases and J dropped 3 bases, with 11 bases sitting between them. The CDR3 covers 14 residues. CDR1 and CDR2 (germline): SGHRS, YFSETQ.

Only a few counts were recorded for this clone. The genes are TRBV11-3 and TRBJ1-2; D gene uncertain. V was cut by 6 bases and J by 4 bases, with 12 bases left in between. From germline, CDR1 is SGHNT and CDR2 YENEEA. The CDR3 is 13 residues long. DNA of the CDR3: TGTGCCAGCAGTTTGCGGGCGGCCTATGGCTACACCTTC. Translation gives CASSLRAAYGYTF.

The chain couples TRBV15 to TRBJ2-7; weak D call: TRBD1 (7 bases). Germline V gene sequence: CDR1 LNHNV, CDR2 YYDKDF (reference sequence). Trimming took 3 bases from V and 4 from J, leaving 13 bases between them. The CDR3 is 14 residues long. The CDR3 loop is CATSSTTGTYEQYF. CDR3 DNA sequence: TGTGCCACCAGCAGCACGACAGGGACTTACGAGCAGTACTTC.

V and J are TRBV25-1 and TRBJ2-1, with D hard to call. V lost 6 bases to trimming and J lost 6 bases, with 6 bases between them. Germline loops: CDR1 MGHDK, CDR2 SYGVNS. The CDR3 loop spans 11 amino acids. CDR3: CASSLGNEQFF. The CDR3 region has the DNA TGTGCCAGCAGCCTCGGCAATGAGCAGTTCTTC.

The chain combines TRBV21-1 with TRBJ1-1. TRBV21-1 is assigned pseudogene status. The CDR3 is 10 residues long. CDR3 DNA: TGTGCCAGCAGCAAAGGGGGAGCTTTCTTT. This gives the protein CASSKGGAFF.

This clone turned up a few times. The chain carries TRBV29-1 and TRBJ1-1; the match to TRBD1 covers 9 bases. Germline CDR1 SQVTM, CDR2 ANQGSEA. V was pared by 6 bases and J by 2 bases, with 1 base of the junction left unmatched. This CDR3 is 12 amino acids long. CDR3 region: CSVDRGNTEAFF. CDR3 sequence (DNA): TGCAGCGTGGACAGGGGCAACACTGAAGCTTTCTTT.

This chain links TRBV30 with TRBJ1-5, with D unclear. Germline V CDR1 and CDR2: GTSNPN, SVGIG (reference sequence). V was trimmed by 1 base and J by 1 base, leaving 8 bases between them. This CDR3 is 14 amino acids long. The CDR3 sequence is CAWSGARSNQPQHF. In DNA form, the CDR3 reads TGTGCCTGGAGTGGGGCGAGAAGCAATCAGCCCCAGCATTTT.

The chain combines TRBV30 with TRBJ2-7, with unresolved D. The CDR3 is 12 residues long. From germline, CDR1 is GTSNPN and CDR2 SVGIG (reference sequence). V lost 1 base and J 4 bases, leaving 8 bases between the germline ends. CDR3 amino acids: CAWSGPLYEQYF. The CDR3 DNA is TGTGCCTGGAGTGGCCCACTATACGAGCAGTACTTC.

This clone was counted a few times. The rearrangement links TRBV7-9 to TRBJ1-4; the D is unclear. Trimming took off 5 bases at V and 6 bases at J, with 7 bases between the two ends. CDR3 length equals 12 residues. Per germline, CDR1 SEHNR and CDR2 FQNEAQ (reference sequence). The CDR3 spells CASSPGDEKLFF. CDR3 nucleotides: TGTGCCAGCAGCCCTGGGGATGAAAAACTGTTTTTT.

This clone has more than one count but fewer than ten. The chain is built from TRBV30 and TRBJ2-2; 10 nucleotides match TRBD2. The germline V gene encodes CDR1 GTSNPN and CDR2 SVGIG (reference sequence). This CDR3 contains 14 residues. Trimming removed 5 bases from V and 5 bases from J; junction bases left unmatched: 5. The CDR3 DNA reads TGTGCCTGGGCGTTGGGACTAGCGACCGGGGAGCTGTTTTTT. Encoded protein: CAWALGLATGELFF. The full variable domain, rest sourced from reference TRBV30 and TRBJ2-2, is SQTIHQWPATLVQPVGSPLSLECTVEGTSNPNLYWYRQAAGRGLQLLFYSVGIGQISSEVPQNLSASRPQDRQFILSSKKLLLSDSGFYLCAWALGLATGELFFGEGSRLTVL.

This clone is a singleton in its sample. V gene TRBV30 combines with J gene TRBJ2-1, with 7 nucleotides matching TRBD2. Germline values: CDR1 GTSNPN, CDR2 SVGIG (reference sequence). V lost 4 bases to trimming and J lost 7 bases; unmatched junction nucleotides: 10. This CDR3 has 14 residues. The DNA of the CDR3 is TGTGCCTGGAATACAGCGGGACTATCAAATGAGCAGTTCTTC. Amino acid sequence: CAWNTAGLSNEQFF.

This clone was recorded a few times. The V gene is TRBV7-2, the J gene TRBJ2-5; D not certain. This CDR3 is 15 amino acids long. Germline CDR1 reads SGHTA; CDR2 reads FQGNSA. V was cut by 3 bases and J by 7 bases, with 18 bases left in between. The CDR3 DNA is TGTGCCAGCAGCTTCAACACGGCGCTCTACGTGACCCAGTACTTC. Amino acids: CASSFNTALYVTQYF.

The table lists this clone with a few counts. The rearrangement uses TRBV5-1 and TRBJ2-1; 8 bases align to TRBD2. CDR1 and CDR2 (germline): SGHRS, YFSETQ. The CDR3 has 15 amino acids. V trimming: 4 bases; J trimming: 7 bases; junction bases outside the gene matches: 10. The CDR3 region has the DNA TGCGCCAGCAGCCCCGGGACTAGTGGAAAAAATGAGCAGTTCTTC. Translation gives CASSPGTSGKNEQFF.

This CDR3 reads CASSGPGRTREAFF. The CDR3 nucleotides read TGTGCCAGCAGTGGCCCCGGACGGACTCGCGAAGCTTTCTTT. The chain is built from TRBV25-1 and TRBJ1-1; D gene ambiguous. Trimming pared 4 bases from V and 8 bases from J, leaving 17 bases between. From germline, CDR1 is MGHDK and CDR2 SYGVNS. This CDR3 is 14 amino acids long.

This chain joins TRBV19 and TRBJ2-5; the match to TRBD2 covers 8 bases. The CDR3 length is 14 residues. Germline loops: CDR1 LNHDA, CDR2 SQIVND (reference sequence). Trimming removed 6 bases from V and 5 bases from J; junction bases left unmatched: 8. The DNA of the CDR3 is TGTGCCAGTAGAGAAGCGGGGGCCAGGGAGACCCAGTACTTC. It translates to CASREAGARETQYF.

V gene TRBV11-2 combines with J gene TRBJ2-7; tentatively, D is TRBD2 (6 bases). CDR3 length: 13 residues. V lost 7 bases, J lost 6 bases, and 16 bases lay in between. Germline V gene lookup returns CDR1 SGHAT and CDR2 FQNNGV. DNA of the CDR3: TGTGCCAGCATGCGACCGGGACTTCGCGAGCAGTACTTC. Its protein is CASMRPGLREQYF.

The V and J genes are TRBV10-3 and TRBJ2-7, with TRBD1 matching 9 bases. V lost 10 bases, J lost 4 bases, and 11 bases stayed unmatched. The CDR3 is 14 amino acids. Germline V gives CDR1 ENHRY, CDR2 SYGVKD. The CDR3 region has the DNA TGTGCCAGCGGCCGGGACAGGGTACTGTACGAGCAGTACTTC. This gives the protein CASGRDRVLYEQYF.

This clone was detected a few times. This sequence joins TRBV29-1 and TRBJ2-3, with 9 bases aligning to TRBD2. The CDR3 is made up of 16 amino acids. Germline assignment: CDR1 SQVTM and CDR2 ANQGSEA. J lost 3 bases, V lost 0 bases, and 7 bases had no gene match. CDR3 amino acids: CSVEDRVSGRTDTQYF. The CDR3 DNA sequence: TGCAGCGTTGAAGATCGGGTTAGCGGGAGAACAGATACGCAGTATTTT.

This clone occurred a few times. The chain couples TRBV7-9 to TRBJ2-5; no firm D call. V was pared by 3 bases and J by 1 base, with 12 bases between. The CDR3 length is 15 residues. Germline V gene sequence: CDR1 SEHNR, CDR2 FQNEAQ (reference sequence). CDR3 nucleotide sequence: TGTGCCAGCAGCTTCCTGGTGGGCATCCAAGAGACCCAGTACTTC. This translates into CASSFLVGIQETQYF. The full variable domain, with the rest looked up from reference TRBV7-9 and TRBJ2-5, is DTGVSQNPRHKITKRGQNVTFRCDPISEHNRLYWYRQTLGQGPEFLTYFQNEAQLEKSRLLSDRFSAERPKGSFSTLEIQRTEQGDSAMYLCASSFLVGIQETQYFGPGTRLLVL.

The V call is TRBV20-1, the J call TRBJ2-7; the D gene is possibly TRBD2 (6 bases). Per the germline V gene, CDR1 is DFQATT and CDR2 is SNEGSKA (reference sequence). Trimming pared 5 bases from V and 6 bases from J, leaving 11 bases between. This CDR3 is built from 11 residues. Written as DNA, the CDR3 is TGCAGTGCTCTCGGGAGCACCGAGCAGTACTTC. This translates into CSALGSTEQYF.

This clone was seen a handful of times. Other DNA sequences in the sample encode the same CDR3. J is TRBJ2-1 and V is TRBV9, with 7 bases aligning to TRBD2. Germline V lookup: CDR1 SGDLS, CDR2 YYNGEE. The ends lost 3 bases at V and 0 bases at J; junction bases unmatched: 3. This CDR3 is built from 15 residues. The CDR3 sequence is CASSAGGSSYNEQFF. The CDR3 DNA sequence: TGTGCCAGCAGCGCAGGCGGGAGCTCCTACAATGAGCAGTTCTTC. The variable domain in full, completed from reference TRBV9 and TRBJ2-1, reads DSGVTQTPKHLITATGQRVTLRCSPRSGDLSVYWYQQSLDQGLQFLIQYYNGEERAKGNILERFSAQQFPDLHSELNLSSLELGDSALYFCASSAGGSSYNEQFFGPGTRLTVL.

The chain employs TRBV10-1 and TRBJ2-3; maybe TRBD1 (6 bases). The CDR3 runs to 14 residues. Germline CDR1 is WNHNN and CDR2 is SYGVQD (reference sequence). Trimming stripped 0 bases from V and 6 bases from J, with 10 bases between. The CDR3: CASSESSRGDTQYF. The CDR3 DNA is TGCGCCAGCAGTGAGTCGAGCAGGGGTGATACGCAGTATTTT.

About this clone itself: This may be a read error: a much more frequent sequence differs by one nucleotide. V is TRBV30 and J is TRBJ2-1; the match to TRBD1 covers 9 bases. The CDR3 is made up of 14 amino acids. V shed 3 bases and J 10 bases; nucleotides not matched to a gene: 10. Germline V gives CDR1 GTSNPN, CDR2 SVGIG (reference sequence). This CDR3 is CAWSSGQGNDEQFF. The CDR3 bases are TGTGCCTGGAGCTCGGGACAGGGTAACGACGAGCAGTTCTTC. Complete variable domain (other parts from reference TRBV30 and TRBJ2-1): SQTIHQWPATLVQPVGSPLSLECTVEGTSNPNLYWYRQAAGRGLQLLFYSVGIGQISSEVPQNLSASRPQDRQFILSSKKLLLSDSGFYLCAWSSGQGNDEQFFGPGTRLTVL.

V is TRBV28 and J is TRBJ2-7, with D possibly matching TRBD2 (7 bases). V gave up 5 bases and J gave up 2 bases, with 10 bases separating them. Germline V CDR1 and CDR2: MDHEN, SYDVKM. The CDR3 is 13 residues long. The CDR3 reads CASSGGATYEQYF. The CDR3 DNA follows: TGTGCCAGCAGTGGGGGGGCCACCTACGAGCAGTACTTC.

This clone was observed a few times. The chain joins TRBV7-2 to TRBJ2-7; D is possibly TRBD1 or TRBD2 (5 bases each). CDR1 SGHTA and CDR2 FQGNSA come from the germline V gene. Trimming removed 3 bases from V and 5 bases from J, with 17 bases in between. The CDR3 covers 15 residues. Here the CDR3 reads CASSLAPGRVDEQYF. In DNA form, the CDR3 reads TGTGCCAGCAGCTTGGCCCCGGGACGAGTCGACGAGCAGTACTTC. The full variable domain, rest sourced from reference TRBV7-2 and TRBJ2-7, is GAGVSQSPSNKVTEKGKDVELRCDPISGHTALYWYRQSLGQGLEFLIYFQGNSAPDKSGLPSDRFSAERTGGSVSTLTIQRTQQEDSAVYLCASSLAPGRVDEQYFGPGTRLTVT.

With respect to this clone: The same CDR3 arises from other DNA sequences in this sample as well. V and J are TRBV6-5 and TRBJ1-1, with 7 nucleotides matching TRBD1. With V trimmed by 2 bases and J by 2 bases, 2 bases remained unmatched. The CDR3 is 14 amino acids. The V gene's germline CDR1 is MNHEY and CDR2 SVGAGI. CDR3 amino acids: CASSYRGRNTEAFF. The CDR3 nucleotides read TGTGCCAGCAGTTACAGGGGGCGAAACACTGAAGCTTTCTTT.